This T cell receptor beta chain is from a study of blood T cells in healthy people across ages (dated by TCRdb to about 2015). As for the study more broadly: In model experiments, template switching captured about one uniquely barcoded TCR beta cDNA molecule for every two T cells. Using deep sequencing normalized with unique cDNA molecular identifiers, the study measured how TCR beta repertoire diversity changes with age. The donors were divided into four age groups: young (average approximately 17 years), middle-aged (almost 40), aged (under 70) and long-lived (more than 75). To avoid experimental bias, donors of different ages were randomly spread across the sequencing lanes. Two additional independent replicas of 1 million unique cDNA reads from the same blood draw were analyzed for two donors (one aged 18 to 30 and one aged 80 or older). The research as a whole found: Estimates of total diversity based on one million sequenced T cells were regarded as lower bounds and as underestimates. Compared with the aged group, the long-lived group had more naive CD4+ T cells, fewer expanded clones and increased TCR diversity, suggesting age selection. Because donor CMV infection status was unknown, age-related changes in expanded clonotypes were potentially confounded. A strong correlation was found between observed TCR beta diversity and the percentage of naive T cells measured by flow cytometry. Observed TCR beta diversity per million T cells fell roughly linearly with age, and a significant reduction was already apparent by age roughly 41. Because profiling used bulk unsorted PBMCs, naive and antigen-experienced compartments could not be compared conclusively.

Libraries were made using 5' RACE. These reads were obtained on an Illumina HiSeq 2500. A second PCR of roughly 7 to 11 cycles was performed with a sample-barcoded 5' primer and a J-beta primer mix. A template-switch 5' adaptor carrying 12 random nucleotides introduced a unique molecular identifier onto each TCR beta cDNA molecule. At least 2.5 million CDR3-containing paired-end reads were obtained from each sample. All of the RNA was converted into first-strand cDNA using the Mint cDNA synthesis kit, with a TRBC-specific oligonucleotide serving as the primer. Following uracil-DNA glycosylase treatment, a first 18-cycle PCR with universal primers M1SS and BC2_uni_R was performed on all cDNA. As for the authors' bioinformatics: For normalization, 1 million high-quality reads were randomly selected from each sample, with every read carrying a distinct molecular identifier. Instead of being binned into consensus sequences, reads with shared molecular identifiers were discarded. MiTCR, set to a Q25 quality threshold and the strictest error-elimination algorithm, was used for CDR3 identification, clonotype clustering and error correction. Lower-bound total TCR beta diversity was estimated with a nonparametric unseen species model using Euler transformation. TCRdb reanalyzed the raw reads on its own, using fastp at Q25 for trimming and MiXCR for clone calling, and kept in-frame beta chains. Rows are unified per CDR3 protein, each entry keeping the most common DNA and genes. TCRdb's processing, not the study's, gives the V and J calls here. Recorded for this sample are approximately 800,000 distinct CDR3 sequences; about three fifths of them occurred a single time. Approximately 20% of the sample belongs to the ten largest clones.

Turning to this clonotype: The clone's antigen remains unknown. No quality values exist for individual bases; no much larger clone is one base distant.

The germline V gene supplies CDR1 SGHNT and CDR2 YENEEA. The CDR3 runs 14 amino acids, cysteine and phenylalanine included. Solely the CDR3 DNA is kept, with 42 bases framed from the first base. The junction carries 18 bases between V and J, which are trimmed by 5 bases and 7 bases respectively. Donors were a few dozen systemically healthy Caucasian individuals from Russia aged roughly 6 to 95 years. Each donor gave ten milliliters of peripheral blood, drawn into EDTA-treated Vacutainer tubes. Ficoll-Paque density-gradient centrifugation was used to isolate PBMCs, with at least 6.5 million per sample. Total RNA was extracted from PBMCs with Trizol reagent, with at least 5 micrograms obtained per sample. For every donor, flow cytometry on a PBMC aliquot measured the percentage of naive CD45RAhigh/CD27high T cells.

This receptor was taken from a man younger than 45 in good health. The sequencing sample was made of blood. Recombination connected TRBV11-3 to TRBJ2-7; the D gene is perhaps TRBD1, on 6 matching bases. The sequence in DNA is TGTGCCAGCAGCACACAGGGCCTACACAATGAGCAGTACTTC. Its coded protein is CASSTQGLHNEQYF.